The 19 T cell receptor beta chains listed next were all sequenced from one sample in a study of spatial heterogeneity in lung cancer. TCRdb processed the 5' RACE reads anew with MiXCR; each CDR3 protein has one entry. The sample holds about 92,000 distinct CDR3 sequences; about 12% are singletons and the top ten take under 50%. The time point is: sample taken at primary tumor resection. The sequences come from PBMCs, collected at surgery. All receptors come from a male donor with early-stage non-small cell lung cancer.

This clonotype has just a few counts. The genes are TRBV9 and TRBJ2-2; D is possibly TRBD2 (6 bases). The germline V and J ends were trimmed by 0 bases and 7 bases, with 10 bases remaining between them. In germline, CDR1 is SGDLS, CDR2 YYNGEE. The CDR3 extends over 14 amino acids. In DNA, the CDR3 is TGTGCCAGCAGCGTAGACACAGCGGGCGGGGAGCTGTTTTTT. Its protein product is CASSVDTAGGELFF.

This chain links TRBV6-2 or TRBV6-3 with TRBJ2-1; no clear D. The germline V gene has CDR1 MNHEY and CDR2 SVGEGT. There are 12 residues in the CDR3. V was trimmed by 6 bases and J by 8 bases, leaving 11 bases between them. The CDR3 reads CASRTTNHEQFF. The DNA for the CDR3 is TGTGCCAGCAGGACGACAAACCATGAGCAGTTCTTC.

This clonotype was recorded once. The J gene is TRBJ2-7, the V gene TRBV5-1, with TRBD1 identical over 10 bases. Germline V gene sequence: CDR1 SGHRS, CDR2 YFSETQ. Trimming cost V 3 bases and J 1 base; bases outside gene matches: 4. CDR3 length: 15 amino acids. The CDR3 DNA reads TGCGCCAGCAGCTGGGAGGGACAGGGGTCCTACGAGCAGTACTTC. Its translation is CASSWEGQGSYEQYF.

V and J are TRBV30 and TRBJ2-6, with 12 bases lining up with TRBD1. Germline lookup yields CDR1 GTSNPN and CDR2 SVGIG (reference sequence). The CDR3 runs to 16 residues. The V segment lost 3 bases and the J segment 0 bases; nucleotides outside the gene matches: 0. In DNA form, the CDR3 reads TGTGCCTGGAGGGGACAGGGGGCCTCTGGGGCCAACGTCCTGACTTTC. As protein: CAWRGQGASGANVLTF.

This clonotype occurred a few times. This chain connects TRBV29-1 to TRBJ2-2; 8 bases are a match to TRBD1. From germline, CDR1 is SQVTM and CDR2 ANQGSEA. This CDR3 spans 15 amino acids. The V gene end was trimmed by 4 bases and the J gene end by 6 bases; junction bases not matched to a gene: 10. DNA for the CDR3: TGCAGCGTTGTCGGACAGGGAATAGAGTCCGGGGAGCTGTTTTTT. This encodes CSVVGQGIESGELFF.

This clonotype was seen more than once but under ten times. The chain has TRBV7-6 and TRBJ2-1, with 8 bases aligning to TRBD2. The length of the CDR3 is 15 residues. J gave up 10 bases and V 1 base, and 9 bases lay outside the gene matches. CDR1 and CDR2 from the germline V gene are SGHVS and FNYEAQ. The CDR3 spells CASSLGRVTSVEQFF. For the CDR3, the DNA is TGTGCCAGCAGCTTAGGAAGGGTGACTAGCGTAGAGCAGTTCTTC. Variable domain in full (rest from reference TRBV7-6 and TRBJ2-1): GAGVSQSPRYKVTKRGQDVALRCDPISGHVSLYWYRQALGQGPEFLTYFNYEAQQDKSGLPNDRFSAERPEGSISTLTIQRTEQRDSAMYRCASSLGRVTSVEQFFGPGTRLTVL.

This clonotype was counted a few times. This chain connects TRBV28 to TRBJ2-3, with D perhaps matching TRBD1 or TRBD2 (6 bases each). The CDR3 totals 18 residues. V lost 1 base, J lost 1 base, and 18 bases lay in between. The V gene's germline CDR1 is MDHEN and CDR2 SYDVKM. CDR3 DNA sequence: TGTGCCAGCAGTTTATTCGGGGGCAGAGGGGTACGCACAGATACGCAGTATTTT. Protein: CASSLFGGRGVRTDTQYF.

V is TRBV9 and J is TRBJ2-5, with no clear D. Germline V gene sequence: CDR1 SGDLS, CDR2 YYNGEE. Trimming cost V 0 bases and J 5 bases, with 8 bases left between them. The CDR3 spans 13 residues. CDR3 sequence reads: CASSVGTSETQYF. DNA of the CDR3: TGTGCCAGCAGCGTAGGAACCAGCGAGACCCAGTACTTC.

This clonotype showed up many times. The chain combines TRBV7-9 with TRBJ2-2; TRBD1 matches at 8 bases. This CDR3 has 17 amino acids. Germline lookup yields CDR1 SEHNR and CDR2 FQNEAQ (reference sequence). Losses at the gene ends were 4 bases for V and 2 bases for J; bases not matched to a gene: 9. The DNA for the CDR3 is TGTGCCAGCAGCTCTCCGGGACAGGCGACAAACACCGGGGAGCTGTTTTTT. Translating gives CASSSPGQATNTGELFF. Together with reference TRBV7-9 and TRBJ2-2, the CDR3 gives the full variable domain: DTGVSQNPRHKITKRGQNVTFRCDPISEHNRLYWYRQTLGQGPEFLTYFQNEAQLEKSRLLSDRFSAERPKGSFSTLEIQRTEQGDSAMYLCASSSPGQATNTGELFFGEGSRLTVL.

This clonotype was recorded at least ten times. V usage is TRBV24-1 and J usage is TRBJ2-1, with TRBD2 matching over 9 bases. This CDR3 has 15 amino acids. The V and J ends lost 5 bases and 5 bases, in that order; junction bases with no gene match: 6. Per the germline V gene, CDR1 is KGHDR and CDR2 is SFDVKD. CDR3 region: CATSVPGLADNEQFF. The CDR3 DNA sequence: TGTGCCACCAGTGTCCCGGGACTAGCCGACAATGAGCAGTTCTTC.

The sample holds a few counts of this clonotype. This chain joins TRBV20-1 and TRBJ2-1; D unclear. The CDR3 is 10 residues long. Germline V lookup: CDR1 DFQATT, CDR2 SNEGSKA (reference sequence). Trimming removed 4 bases at V and 4 bases at J, with 2 bases between. The CDR3 sequence is CSATYNEQFF. CDR3 nucleotides: TGCAGTGCTACGTACAATGAGCAGTTCTTC.

This chain joins TRBV12-3 or TRBV12-4 and TRBJ1-1; 9 bases are a match to TRBD1. V was pared by 6 bases and J by 3 bases, with 5 bases of the junction left unmatched. The CDR3 runs to 14 residues. DNA for the CDR3: TGTGCCAGCAGGGGGGGACAGGGCTACACTGAAGCTTTCTTT. This gives the protein CASRGGQGYTEAFF.

The chain carries TRBV29-1 and TRBJ2-7, with TRBD1 matching 9 bases. The CDR3 totals 14 residues. V trimming: 4 bases; J trimming: 3 bases; junction bases outside the gene matches: 7. From germline, CDR1 is SQVTM and CDR2 ANQGSEA. For the CDR3, the DNA is TGCAGCGTTGCCCCGGGACAGGGCCTCTACGAGCAGTACTTC. Protein sequence: CSVAPGQGLYEQYF.

This clonotype has ten or more counts. This CDR3 is CSVNEQFF. For the CDR3, the DNA is TGCAGCGTGAATGAGCAGTTCTTC. The V call is TRBV29-1, the J call TRBJ2-1; D uncertain. The CDR3 is 8 amino acids. Germline V gene lookup returns CDR1 SQVTM and CDR2 ANQGSEA. Trimming stripped 6 bases from V and 7 bases from J, with 1 base between.

This clonotype was observed many times. The rearrangement uses TRBV5-5 and TRBJ2-2; the D is unclear. This CDR3 region has 15 residues. Germline V CDR1 and CDR2: SGHKS, YYEKEE (reference sequence). The V end lost 6 bases, the J end lost 5 bases, and 17 bases lay between the germline ends. Here the CDR3 reads CASTLRTEQTGELFF. The DNA for the CDR3 is TGTGCCAGCACCTTACGGACGGAACAGACCGGGGAGCTGTTTTTT.

The rearrangement uses TRBV3-1 and TRBJ2-7; 7 nucleotides match TRBD2. This CDR3 spans 15 amino acids. The V segment lost 4 bases and the J segment 3 bases; nucleotides outside the gene matches: 9. In germline, CDR1 is LGHDT, CDR2 YNNKEL (reference sequence). This chain's CDR3 is CASSPRGGRSYEQYF. Written as DNA, the CDR3 is TGTGCCAGCAGCCCCCGGGGAGGGCGGAGCTACGAGCAGTACTTC.

This clonotype showed up just a few times. The chain carries TRBV5-1 and TRBJ2-4; D remains ambiguous. Trimming pared 1 base from V and 8 bases from J, leaving 10 bases between. The germline gives CDR1 SGHRS, CDR2 YFSETQ. The CDR3 length is 13 residues. CDR3 sequence (DNA): TGCGCCAGCAGCTTGAATAATCTGGACATTCAGTACTTC. Amino acid sequence: CASSLNNLDIQYF.

The V and J genes are TRBV27 and TRBJ2-7; a possible D gene is TRBD2 (5 bases). The germline V gene encodes CDR1 MNHEY and CDR2 SMNVEV (reference sequence). Trimming stripped 5 bases from V and 2 bases from J, with 10 bases between. This CDR3 is 13 amino acids long. In nucleotides, the CDR3 is TGTGCCAGCAGTGGTAGCGCAACCTACGAGCAGTACTTC. Translation: CASSGSATYEQYF.

This clonotype has ten or more counts. This chain uses TRBV12-3 or TRBV12-4 with TRBJ1-1; D remains unclear. Trimming cost V 1 base and J 0 bases, with 3 bases left between them. The CDR3 sequence is 13 residues long. The chain's CDR3 is CASSLGLNTEAFF. The DNA of the CDR3 is TGTGCCAGCAGTTTAGGCTTGAACACTGAAGCTTTCTTT.